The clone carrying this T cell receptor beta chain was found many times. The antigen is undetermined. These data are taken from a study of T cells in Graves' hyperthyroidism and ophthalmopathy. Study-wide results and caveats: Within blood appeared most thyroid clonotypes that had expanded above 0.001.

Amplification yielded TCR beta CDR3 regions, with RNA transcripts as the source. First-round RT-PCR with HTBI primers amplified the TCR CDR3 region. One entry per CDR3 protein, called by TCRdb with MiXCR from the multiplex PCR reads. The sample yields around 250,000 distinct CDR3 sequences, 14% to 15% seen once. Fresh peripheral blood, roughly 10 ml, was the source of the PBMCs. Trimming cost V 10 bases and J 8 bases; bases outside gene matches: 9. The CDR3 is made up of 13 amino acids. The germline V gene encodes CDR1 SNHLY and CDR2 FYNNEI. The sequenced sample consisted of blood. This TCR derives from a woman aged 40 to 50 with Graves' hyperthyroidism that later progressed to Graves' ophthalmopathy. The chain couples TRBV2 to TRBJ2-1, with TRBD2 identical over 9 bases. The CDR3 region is CATRSGSADEQFF. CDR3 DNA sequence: TGTGCCACCCGTAGCGGGAGTGCAGATGAGCAGTTCTTC.